This T cell receptor (beta chain) is drawn from a study of T-cell memory formation after mild COVID-19. Looking at the study overall: TCR clusters showed largely donor specificity.

In regard to this clonotype: Antigen: not known.

TCRdb re-called the 5' RACE reads with MiXCR, one entry per CDR3 protein. The sample records 450,000 or so distinct CDR3 sequences, nearly 25% being singletons. Study-wide findings and caveats: Cross-reactive memory appears to have joined, as suggested by some responding clones showing up in pre-infection memory. Clones that contracted from day 15 to 85 were balanced CD4/CD8, while later expanders leaned CD4+. Contracting CD8+ clones were enriched in EMRA, CD4+ mainly in CM and EM.

The specimen was PBMCs or a T cell subset sorted from them (not recorded which). The TCR comes from an adult woman who had mild COVID-19 (a few samples of this study predate the infection). Cell type and time point are not known.

In DNA, the CDR3 is TGTGCCAGCAGCCAATTCGGGAGGAACACAGATACGCAGTATTTT. Its protein is CASSQFGRNTDTQYF. The genes are TRBV16 and TRBJ2-3; 7 nucleotides line up with TRBD2. The CDR3 totals 15 residues. Germline V gives CDR1 KGHSY, CDR2 FQNENV. V trimming: 1 base; J trimming: 2 bases; junction bases outside the gene matches: 3.